The clone carrying this T cell receptor (beta chain) has just one count. Its target is not known. V lost 2 bases, J lost 2 bases, and 10 bases lay in between. Germline V lookup: CDR1 SEHNR, CDR2 FQNEAQ (reference sequence). The CDR3 is 14 amino acids. This sample is part of a study of OX40 agonist ivuxolimab in advanced cancers. Study-level results: CD4+ and CD8+ T cells in blood underwent clonal expansion by week 6 at 0.1 to 3.0 mg/kg.

Patients were ruled out by autoimmune disease history or systemic immunosuppression. Produced via immunoSEQ multiplex PCR; TCRdb's table is partial and in-frame only. The sample includes about 33,000 clones, about 81% of them seen just once. This specimen consisted of CD4+ or CD8+ T cells sorted from blood, obtained in a trial of the OX40 agonist ivuxolimab. V and J are TRBV7-9 and TRBJ2-7; D tentatively fits TRBD1 or TRBD2 (5 bases each). This receptor was taken from an adult with an advanced solid tumor such as melanoma, head and neck, liver or kidney cancer. The CDR3 spells CASSLLTGPYEQYF. The CDR3 nucleotides read TGTGCCAGCAGCTTATTAACGGGACCCTACGAGCAGTACTTC. The full variable domain, with the rest looked up from reference TRBV7-9 and TRBJ2-7, is DTGVSQNPRHKITKRGQNVTFRCDPISEHNRLYWYRQTLGQGPEFLTYFQNEAQLEKSRLLSDRFSAERPKGSFSTLEIQRTEQGDSAMYLCASSLLTGPYEQYFGPGTRLTVT.